This T cell receptor beta chain was identified during a study of naive and memory T cell subsets. Overall study results and limits: In naive cells, over 95% of TCR sequences were seen only once. Expression changes during T cell differentiation may affect RNA-based TCR counts. In CD4 and CD8 cells, diversity dropped from naive through EMRA.

V gave up 2 bases and J gave up 1 base, with 12 bases separating them. Germline values: CDR1 SGHRS, CDR2 YFSETQ. The CDR3 spans 15 residues. Cells stained for CD3, CD4, CD8, CD45RA and CD27 were sorted into four subsets. Turning to this clonotype: Antigen unknown.

Two oligonucleotides, mixed equimolar, formed the beta constant-region primer covering TRBC1 and TRBC2. The ligated cDNA underwent four PCR rounds using SP2 and nested alpha and beta constant-region primers. TCRdb reanalysed the UMI-ligation and nested PCR reads using MiXCR and keeps one entry per CDR3 protein. The sample has 9,500 to 10,000 distinct CDR3 sequences, 4.5% to 7% seen once. The J gene is TRBJ1-1, the V gene TRBV5-1; D gene unclear. This sequence was found in a human donor in good health. The sample comprised CD4+ TEMRA cells from blood. Subset reported: effector memory re-expressing CD45RA, CD45RA+ CD27-. The CDR3 bases are TGCGCCAGCAGCTTTGGAGGTGGTGGGAACACTGAAGCTTTCTTT. It encodes CASSFGGGGNTEAFF.